Each of the 11 T cell receptor beta chains below was sequenced from the same sample in a study of blood T cell repertoires in COVID-19. Here immunoSEQ multiplex PCR was the method, and the copy in TCRdb shows in-frame clones only, minus some. The sample lists about 170,000 clones, around nine tenths occurring once. Sequencing used peripheral blood. Source of these receptors: a man in his 70s with acute or convalescent COVID-19.

This chain uses TRBV6-5 with TRBJ1-2, with D unresolved. The CDR3 length is 11 residues. Per the germline V gene, CDR1 is MNHEY and CDR2 is SVGAGI. The germline V and J ends were trimmed by 7 bases and 8 bases, with 11 bases remaining between them. The CDR3 nucleotides are TGTGCCAGCATAAGTTTGAGGGGCTACACCTTC. Protein sequence: CASISLRGYTF.

The chain couples TRBV5-6 to TRBJ1-1; D is ambiguous. This CDR3 has 14 residues. Germline CDR1 is SGHDT and CDR2 is YYEEEE. V gave up 0 bases and J gave up 10 bases, with 16 bases separating them. The CDR3 DNA reads TGTGCCAGCAGCTTGGGGGGAGGCACCCCCGCAGCTTTCTTT. As protein: CASSLGGGTPAAFF.

The chain links TRBV27 to TRBJ1-1; D unresolved. CDR1 and CDR2 (germline): MNHEY, SMNVEV (reference sequence). V shed 0 bases and J shed 3 bases, with 8 bases lying between them. The CDR3 contains 14 residues. In DNA, the CDR3 is TGTGCCAGCAGTTTATCGGGCATCTACACTGAAGCTTTCTTT. Translating it yields CASSLSGIYTEAFF.

CDR3 residues: CASSPRGRDSYEQYF. The CDR3 DNA reads as TGTGCCAGCAGCCCAAGGGGGAGGGACTCCTACGAGCAGTACTTC. This chain uses TRBV6-2 or TRBV6-3 with TRBJ2-7, with D maybe TRBD2 (7 bases). The germline CDR1 and CDR2 sequences are MNHEY and SVGEGT. This CDR3 is built from 15 residues. Between the trimmed V and J ends, which lost 6 bases and 0 bases, there was a span of 15 bases.

The J gene is TRBJ1-2, the V gene TRBV9, with TRBD1 matching over 7 bases. Per the germline V gene, CDR1 is SGDLS and CDR2 is YYNGEE. The length of the CDR3 is 15 residues. After removal of 4 bases from V and 8 bases from J, the junction contained 14 bases not matched to a gene. CDR3 in DNA: TGTGCCAGCAGCCTACTAGGGACAGTCCCCGGCGGCTACACCTTC. This translates into CASSLLGTVPGGYTF.

This sequence joins TRBV7-2 and TRBJ1-2; no clear D gene. Germline V gives CDR1 SGHTA, CDR2 FQGNSA. The CDR3 sequence is 14 residues long. The germline V and J ends were trimmed by 5 bases and 0 bases, with 10 bases remaining between them. DNA of the CDR3: TGTGCCAGCAGCCCCGGGAGTTCTAACTATGGCTACACCTTC. This sequence encodes CASSPGSSNYGYTF.

This chain connects TRBV5-1 to TRBJ2-5, with D unresolved. The CDR3 is made up of 15 amino acids. V was trimmed by 3 bases and J by 1 base, leaving 13 bases between them. The germline gives CDR1 SGHRS, CDR2 YFSETQ. The CDR3 nucleotides are TGCGCCAGCAGCTCTAGACCGAATATCCAAGAGACCCAGTACTTC. Translated, it gives CASSSRPNIQETQYF.

CDR3 sequence (DNA): TGTGCCAGCAGTTACAGCCTTAGCTACAATGAGCAGTTCTTC. Its translation: CASSYSLSYNEQFF. V gene TRBV28 combines with J gene TRBJ2-1; D is uncertain. Germline-derived CDR1 and CDR2 are MDHEN and SYDVKM. V was trimmed by 4 bases and J by 3 bases, leaving 10 bases between them. This CDR3 spans 14 amino acids.

This sequence joins TRBV9 and TRBJ1-2; tentative D call: TRBD1 (6 bases). Germline-derived CDR1 and CDR2 are SGDLS and YYNGEE. This CDR3 has 13 residues. V gave up 1 base and J gave up 6 bases, with 10 bases separating them. The CDR3 sequence: CASSVMGADGYTF. DNA for the CDR3: TGTGCCAGCAGCGTAATGGGGGCGGATGGCTACACCTTC.

This chain links TRBV5-5 with TRBJ2-5, with TRBD1 identical over 9 bases. V was pared by 4 bases and J by 2 bases, with 12 bases of the junction left unmatched. The length of the CDR3 is 17 residues. Germline V gene sequence: CDR1 SGHKS, CDR2 YYEKEE (reference sequence). The CDR3 loop reads CASSPSRDRAGQETQYF. The CDR3 DNA follows: TGTGCCAGCAGCCCGTCCCGGGACAGGGCAGGACAAGAGACCCAGTACTTC.

The chain employs TRBV4-2 and TRBJ1-1, with TRBD1 as a possible D gene (6 bases). This CDR3 contains 15 residues. CDR1 is LGHNA and CDR2 is YNFKEQ in the germline V gene. The ends were cut back, 1 base at V and 0 bases at J, with 9 bases in the middle. CDR3 protein: CASSQGDTLNTEAFF. CDR3 sequence (DNA): TGTGCCAGCAGCCAAGGGGACACTTTGAACACTGAAGCTTTCTTT.